This TCR beta chain was obtained from a study of T cells in localized non-small cell lung cancer. General study results and limits: With higher T cell density in blood came longer overall survival. Uninvolved adjacent lung, not tumor, had the highest T cell clonality. Owing to sequencing of a solitary tumor region, heterogeneity cannot be discounted. Appearing in adjacent lung were a median roughly 60 of the top 100 tumor clones.

Measured with immunoSEQ multiplex PCR; TCRdb has only the in-frame clones, and not every one. The table includes some 50,000 clones, around 87% detected once. Trimming cost V 0 bases and J 4 bases, with 15 bases left between them. Per the germline V gene, CDR1 is LNHNV and CDR2 is YYDKDF (reference sequence). There are 16 residues in the CDR3. As for this clone: The antigen is undetermined.

Material: PBMCs, obtained before any cancer treatment. V usage is TRBV15 and J usage is TRBJ1-2; no definite D call. This receptor was obtained from a female donor with stage II lung adenocarcinoma. CDR3 sequence (DNA): TGTGCCACCAGCAGAGATTCCGGGGATACGGTCTATGGCTACACCTTC. Translation: CATSRDSGDTVYGYTF.